This T cell receptor beta chain was obtained from a study of shared clonotypes between healthy human individuals. Concerning this clone itself: Its antigen remains unidentified.

This CDR3 comprises 14 residues. The germline V and J ends were trimmed by 5 bases and 0 bases, with 11 bases remaining between them. Germline V lookup: CDR1 SQVTM, CDR2 ANQGSEA. Naive CD8 cells comprised CD45RO-negative, CCR7-positively selected cells, excluding terminally differentiated effector memory CD45RA+ cells. The study enrolled healthy HIV-negative adults without recent acute infections or vaccinations as donors. TCRdb keeps only in-frame clones here, not all; method: immunoSEQ multiplex PCR. Among 630,000 or so clones, 95% to 98% were seen once, and the ten largest hold more than 0.3%. Whole-study results and caveats: Across a few donors, naive CD4 shared roughly 5.2%, naive CD8 about 3.2%, memory CD4 about 2.4%, memory CD8 over 0.3%. It was the non-shared clonotypes that had lower generation probabilities than clonotypes shared by all four donors.

This chain joins TRBV29-1 and TRBJ2-1; D remains unclear. The sequence came from a man aged 25 to 45 in good health. Material: naive CD8+ T cells sorted from blood. The CDR3, as DNA: TGCAGCGTTCGTGACGGCAGCTCCTACAATGAGCAGTTCTTC. Protein sequence: CSVRDGSSYNEQFF.